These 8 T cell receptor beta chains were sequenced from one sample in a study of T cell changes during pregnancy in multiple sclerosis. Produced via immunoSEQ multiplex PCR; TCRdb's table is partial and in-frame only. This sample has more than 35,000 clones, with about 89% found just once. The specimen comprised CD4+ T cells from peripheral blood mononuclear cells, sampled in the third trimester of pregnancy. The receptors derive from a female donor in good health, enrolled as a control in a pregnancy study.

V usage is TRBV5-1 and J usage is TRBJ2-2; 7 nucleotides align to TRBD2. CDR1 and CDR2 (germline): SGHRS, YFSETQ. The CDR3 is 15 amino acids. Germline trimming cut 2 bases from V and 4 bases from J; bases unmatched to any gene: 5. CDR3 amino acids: CASSFSGRGTGELFF. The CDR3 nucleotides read TGCGCCAGCAGCTTCTCAGGGAGGGGCACCGGGGAGCTGTTTTTT.

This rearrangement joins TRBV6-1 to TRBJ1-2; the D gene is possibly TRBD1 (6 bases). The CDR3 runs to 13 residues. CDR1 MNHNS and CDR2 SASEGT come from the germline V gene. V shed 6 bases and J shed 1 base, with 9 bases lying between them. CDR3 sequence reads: CASRTGFNYGYTF. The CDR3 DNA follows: TGTGCCAGCAGGACAGGTTTTAACTATGGCTACACCTTC.

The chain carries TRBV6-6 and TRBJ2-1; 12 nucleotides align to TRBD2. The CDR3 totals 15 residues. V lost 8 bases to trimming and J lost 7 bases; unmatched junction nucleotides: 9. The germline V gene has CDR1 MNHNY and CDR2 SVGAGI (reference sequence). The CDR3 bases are TGTGCCAGCTCTGGGCCCGGGACTAGCGGGAATGAGCAGTTCTTC. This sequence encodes CASSGPGTSGNEQFF.

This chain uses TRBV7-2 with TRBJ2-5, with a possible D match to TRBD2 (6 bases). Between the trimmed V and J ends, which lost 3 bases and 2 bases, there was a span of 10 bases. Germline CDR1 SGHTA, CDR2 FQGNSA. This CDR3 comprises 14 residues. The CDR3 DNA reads TGTGCCAGCAGCTTCGGGGGACTTCAAGAGACCCAGTACTTC. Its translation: CASSFGGLQETQYF.

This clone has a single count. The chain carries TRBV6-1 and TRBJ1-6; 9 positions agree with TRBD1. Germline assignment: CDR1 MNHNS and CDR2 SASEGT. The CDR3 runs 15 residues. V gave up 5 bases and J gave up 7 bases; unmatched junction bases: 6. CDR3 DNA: TGTGCCAGCAGTATCCGACAGGGGGTCAATTCACCCCTCCACTTT. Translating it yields CASSIRQGVNSPLHF.

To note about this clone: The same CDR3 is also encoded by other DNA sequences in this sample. CDR3 sequence (DNA): TGTGCCAGCATGGGACTAGCGGGGGGGACCGGGGAGCTGTTTTTT. It translates to CASMGLAGGTGELFF. The chain is built from TRBV6-1 and TRBJ2-2, with TRBD2 matching 16 bases. Germline V CDR1 and CDR2: MNHNS, SASEGT. The CDR3 runs to 15 residues. The junction had 1 base not matched to a gene; V was cut back by 7 bases and J by 5 bases.

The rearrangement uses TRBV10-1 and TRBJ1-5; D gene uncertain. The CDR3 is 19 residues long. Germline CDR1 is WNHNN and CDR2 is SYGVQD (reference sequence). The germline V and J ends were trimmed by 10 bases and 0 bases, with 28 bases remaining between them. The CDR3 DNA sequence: TGCGCCACCCACCTACTAAATCCGGTTTTCGCTTTTAGCAATCAGCCCCAGCATTTT. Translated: CATHLLNPVFAFSNQPQHF.

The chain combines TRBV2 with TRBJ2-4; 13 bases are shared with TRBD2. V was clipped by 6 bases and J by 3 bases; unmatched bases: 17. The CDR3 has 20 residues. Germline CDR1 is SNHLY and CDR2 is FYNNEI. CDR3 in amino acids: CASRAQTSGGISEGKNIQYF. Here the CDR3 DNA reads TGTGCCAGCAGGGCACAGACTAGCGGGGGGATATCAGAGGGCAAAAACATTCAGTACTTC.